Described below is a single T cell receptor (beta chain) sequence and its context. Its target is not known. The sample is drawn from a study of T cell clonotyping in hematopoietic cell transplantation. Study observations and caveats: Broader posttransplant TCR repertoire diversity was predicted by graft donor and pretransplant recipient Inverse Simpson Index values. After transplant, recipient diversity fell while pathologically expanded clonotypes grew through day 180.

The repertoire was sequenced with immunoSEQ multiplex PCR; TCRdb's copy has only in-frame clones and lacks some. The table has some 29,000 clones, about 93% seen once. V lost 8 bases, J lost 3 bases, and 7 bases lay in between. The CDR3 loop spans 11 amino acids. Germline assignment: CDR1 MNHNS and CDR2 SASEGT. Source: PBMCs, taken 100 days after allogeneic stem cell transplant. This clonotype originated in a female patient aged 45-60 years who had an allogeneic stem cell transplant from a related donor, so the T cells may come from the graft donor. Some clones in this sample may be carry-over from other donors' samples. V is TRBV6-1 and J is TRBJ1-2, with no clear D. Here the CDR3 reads CASSADYGYTF. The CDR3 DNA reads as TGTGCCAGCTCGGCCGACTATGGCTACACCTTC.